The 26 T cell receptor beta chains reported below all come from one sample, sequenced in a study of blood T cell repertoires in COVID-19. Using immunoSEQ multiplex PCR, the repertoire was profiled, and TCRdb retains in-frame clones only, with some absent. The sample records about 240,000 clones, around 87% being singletons. The sequenced sample consisted of PBMCs or T cells enriched from blood (not recorded which). These receptors originate from a woman aged 40 to 49 with acute COVID-19.

V and J are TRBV27 and TRBJ2-2, with D possibly matching TRBD2 (6 bases). Germline V gene lookup returns CDR1 MNHEY and CDR2 SMNVEV (reference sequence). The V end lost 2 bases, the J end lost 8 bases, and 18 bases lay between the germline ends. This CDR3 is 16 amino acids long. In DNA form, the CDR3 reads TGTGCCAGCAGTTTAATGGGACCCAGAGGAGGGGGGGAGCTGTTTTTT. Encoded protein: CASSLMGPRGGGELFF.

The rearrangement joins TRBV7-9 to TRBJ2-2; possibly TRBD2 for D (5 bases). The CDR3 is 14 residues long. CDR1 and CDR2 (germline): SEHNR, FQNEAQ (reference sequence). V was shortened by 7 bases and J by 8 bases, with 17 bases between the two germline ends. The DNA of the CDR3 is TGTGCCAGCACAAAGGTAGCGACCAGTGGGGAGCTGTTTTTT. Its protein is CASTKVATSGELFF.

The rearrangement uses TRBV4-1 and TRBJ2-1; tentative D call: TRBD1 (5 bases). The V gene lost 5 bases and the J gene lost 9 bases, with 11 bases spanning the gap. The CDR3 is made up of 12 amino acids. Germline CDR1 is MGHRA and CDR2 is YSYEKL. The DNA of the CDR3 is TGCGCCAGCAGCTATTACCAGGGTGAGCAGTTCTTC. Residues: CASSYYQGEQFF.

The chain links TRBV12-3 or TRBV12-4 to TRBJ2-5, with 7 positions matching TRBD2. Germline trimming cut 7 bases from V and 2 bases from J; bases unmatched to any gene: 4. The CDR3 runs 13 residues. The CDR3 reads CASKPSGQETQYF. Here the CDR3 DNA reads TGTGCCAGCAAACCTAGCGGTCAAGAGACCCAGTACTTC.

The chain combines TRBV5-6 with TRBJ1-3; tentative D call: TRBD1 (5 bases). Germline CDR1 is SGHDT and CDR2 is YYEEEE. The CDR3 sequence is 15 residues long. Trimming pared 4 bases from V and 0 bases from J, leaving 11 bases between. The CDR3 nucleotides are TGTGCCAGCAGCCTGAGCACAGGCTCTGGAAACACCATATATTTT. This translates into CASSLSTGSGNTIYF.

V is TRBV3-1 (or the pseudogene TRBV3-2) and J is TRBJ2-5; 11 bases are a match to TRBD2. Per the germline V gene, CDR1 is LGHDT and CDR2 is YNNKEL (reference sequence). CDR3 length: 14 amino acids. Trimming took 6 bases from V and 5 from J; bases not matched to a gene: 5. In DNA form, the CDR3 reads TGTGCCAGCAGAATAGCGGGAGGGGATGAGACCCAGTACTTC. It specifies CASRIAGGDETQYF.

The V call is TRBV21-1, the J call TRBJ2-7; TRBD1, the table's D call, was not compared with the DNA. TRBV21-1 is labeled a pseudogene. CDR3 length equals 16 residues. CDR3 DNA sequence: TGTGCCAGCAGCAAAGGTAGGGACAGGGGGACCTACGAGCAGTACTTC. Translation gives CASSKGRDRGTYEQYF.

The chain links TRBV9 to TRBJ2-7; no definite D call. Per the germline V gene, CDR1 is SGDLS and CDR2 is YYNGEE. The CDR3 has 15 amino acids. V was clipped by 0 bases and J by 6 bases, with 16 bases between them. In nucleotides, the CDR3 is TGTGCCAGCAGCGTAGGAACAACCACCTCTTTCGAGCAGTACTTC. Translated, it gives CASSVGTTTSFEQYF.

CDR3 in amino acids: CASRRDRGYGYTF. CDR3 nucleotides: TGCGCCAGCAGAAGGGACAGGGGATATGGCTACACCTTC. The genes are TRBV10-2 and TRBJ1-2; 10 nucleotides line up with TRBD1. Germline V gene sequence: CDR1 WSHSY, CDR2 SAAADI. The V gene end was trimmed by 6 bases and the J gene end by 5 bases; junction bases not matched to a gene: 3. CDR3 length: 13 residues.

CDR3 sequence: CASSGFRYEQYF. The CDR3 DNA reads as TGTGCCAGCAGCGGGTTTCGGTACGAGCAGTACTTC. The chain is built from TRBV28 and TRBJ2-7; no reliable D call. The CDR3 is 12 amino acids. Trimming removed 6 bases from V and 4 bases from J, with 10 bases in between. Per germline, CDR1 MDHEN and CDR2 SYDVKM.

The chain combines TRBV10-1 with TRBJ2-5; D gene unclear. Germline CDR1 WNHNN, CDR2 SYGVQD (reference sequence). V gave up 3 bases and J gave up 3 bases, with 11 bases separating them. This CDR3 has 14 amino acids. The CDR3 protein is CASSDSRHEETQYF. The CDR3 bases are TGCGCCAGCAGTGATTCGCGGCATGAAGAGACCCAGTACTTC.

V usage is TRBV30 and J usage is TRBJ2-5, with D possibly TRBD2 on 5 matching bases. Trimming shortened V by 3 bases and J by 5 bases, and 16 bases separated the two germline ends. CDR3 length: 14 amino acids. Germline assignment: CDR1 GTSNPN and CDR2 SVGIG (reference sequence). The CDR3 spells CAWRQAAGGETQYF. As DNA, the CDR3 is TGTGCCTGGAGGCAGGCCGCCGGCGGGGAGACCCAGTACTTC.

The rearrangement uses TRBV19 and TRBJ2-1; TRBD2 matches at 8 bases. The CDR3 contains 13 residues. CDR1 is LNHDA and CDR2 is SQIVND in the germline V gene (reference sequence). Losses at the gene ends were 6 bases for V and 7 bases for J; bases not matched to a gene: 5. Here the CDR3 reads CASSTPSGNEQFF. The CDR3 bases are TGTGCCAGTAGCACCCCTAGCGGGAATGAGCAGTTCTTC.

The chain combines TRBV5-4 with TRBJ1-1, with 8 bases identical to TRBD1. Germline-derived CDR1 and CDR2 are SGHNT and YYREEE (reference sequence). The CDR3 is 17 amino acids. Trimming took 4 bases from V and 8 from J; bases not matched to a gene: 19. CDR3 residues: CASSVYNRQGSKGEAFF. CDR3 DNA: TGTGCCAGCAGCGTATACAACCGACAGGGGAGCAAAGGGGAAGCTTTCTTT. Filled out from reference TRBV5-4 and TRBJ1-1, the complete variable domain reads ETGVTQSPTHLIKTRGQQVTLRCSSQSGHNTVSWYQQALGQGPQFIFQYYREEENGRGNFPPRFSGLQFPNYSSELNVNALELDDSALYLCASSVYNRQGSKGEAFFGQGTRLTVV.

This clone showed up just once. V and J are TRBV27 and TRBJ2-1; no firm D call. Trimming removed 5 bases at V and 6 bases at J, with 14 bases between. Germline CDR1 is MNHEY and CDR2 is SMNVEV (reference sequence). The CDR3 is made up of 14 amino acids. The DNA of the CDR3 is TGTGCCAGCAGTCCCCGGTCTAGGAGCAATGAGCAGTTCTTC. It encodes CASSPRSRSNEQFF.

This chain connects TRBV10-3 to TRBJ2-2, with 7 bases identical to TRBD1. CDR1 is ENHRY, CDR2 SYGVKD, per germline. The CDR3 runs to 16 residues. V dropped 2 bases and J dropped 4; count of bases not matched to a gene: 7. The CDR3 spells CAISETSTGFTGELFF. CDR3 in DNA: TGTGCCATCAGTGAGACCTCGACAGGGTTCACCGGGGAGCTGTTTTTT.

The chain carries TRBV9 and TRBJ2-3, with TRBD2 as a possible D gene (6 bases). The CDR3 is made up of 14 amino acids. Germline-derived CDR1 and CDR2 are SGDLS and YYNGEE. Trimming removed 4 bases from V and 9 bases from J, with 18 bases in between. CDR3 coding DNA: TGTGCCAGCAGCCCGCGTCTCCTGGAGGGCACGCAGTATTTT. Its translation is CASSPRLLEGTQYF. The whole variable domain, filled in from reference TRBV9 and TRBJ2-3, reads DSGVTQTPKHLITATGQRVTLRCSPRSGDLSVYWYQQSLDQGLQFLIQYYNGEERAKGNILERFSAQQFPDLHSELNLSSLELGDSALYFCASSPRLLEGTQYFGPGTRLTVL.

This chain links TRBV11-2 with TRBJ2-1; tentative D call: TRBD1 (5 bases). Between the trimmed V and J ends, which lost 8 bases and 1 base, there was a span of 9 bases. Per the germline V gene, CDR1 is SGHAT and CDR2 is FQNNGV. CDR3 size: 13 residues. The CDR3, as DNA: TGTGCCAGCGAACAGGTTTCCTACAATGAGCAGTTCTTC. This codes for CASEQVSYNEQFF.

V and J are TRBV12-3 or TRBV12-4 and TRBJ2-5; D is unclear. This CDR3 is 13 amino acids long. Trimming pared 6 bases from V and 3 bases from J, leaving 11 bases between. The CDR3 loop reads CASRRKREETQYF. The CDR3 DNA is TGTGCCAGCAGACGCAAACGGGAAGAGACCCAGTACTTC.

The V and J genes are TRBV19 and TRBJ2-1; 9 bases are shared with TRBD1. This CDR3 has 14 residues. Germline V gene data show CDR1 as LNHDA and CDR2 as SQIVND (reference sequence). The junction had 5 bases not matched to a gene; V was cut back by 3 bases and J by 8 bases. The DNA of the CDR3 is TGTGCCAGTAGTATCTCGGACAGGGGTGATGAGCAGTTCTTC. This translates into CASSISDRGDEQFF.

This chain joins TRBV21-1 and TRBJ1-5; TRBD1 was called by the table and not checked on the DNA. TRBV21-1 is a pseudogene segment. The CDR3 spans 14 residues. CDR3 amino acids: CASSKAGTVQPQHF. The CDR3 nucleotides read TGTGCCAGCAGCAAAGCGGGGACAGTTCAGCCCCAGCATTTT.

A remark on this clone: The sample has other DNA sequences that encode this CDR3 too. This rearrangement joins TRBV11-3 to TRBJ1-2, with 10 bases that match TRBD1. Germline V CDR1 and CDR2: SGHNT, YENEEA. V gave up 5 bases and J gave up 1 base; unmatched junction bases: 4. The CDR3 runs 15 residues. The CDR3, as DNA: TGTGCCAGCAGCCCGGGACAGGGGATTAACTATGGCTACACCTTC. The encoded protein is CASSPGQGINYGYTF.

This clone came up a few times. The chain couples TRBV2 to TRBJ1-5; D call uncertain. Germline V gene lookup returns CDR1 SNHLY and CDR2 FYNNEI. With 2 bases removed from V and 1 base from J, the gap between germline ends came to 12 bases. CDR3 size: 16 residues. The CDR3 loop is CASSELGGRSNQPQHF. The CDR3 region has the DNA TGTGCCAGCAGTGAATTAGGAGGACGGAGCAATCAGCCCCAGCATTTT.

The V and J genes are TRBV2 and TRBJ1-4; the D is unclear. Trimming took 3 bases from V and 9 from J, leaving 8 bases between them. From germline, CDR1 is SNHLY and CDR2 FYNNEI. This CDR3 has 12 amino acids. The CDR3 nucleotides read TGTGCCAGCAGTGACTGGGCCAAAAAACTGTTTTTT. This gives the protein CASSDWAKKLFF.

The rearrangement joins TRBV3-1 (or the pseudogene TRBV3-2) to TRBJ2-7, with a tentative D call TRBD2 (7 bases). The CDR3 covers 15 residues. The ends were cut back, 2 bases at V and 1 base at J, with 12 bases in the middle. The germline V gene encodes CDR1 LGHDT and CDR2 YNNKEL (reference sequence). The DNA of the CDR3 is TGTGCCAGCAGCCAAAAGGCGGGGGCGTCCTACGAGCAGTACTTC. Protein product: CASSQKAGASYEQYF.

This chain links TRBV7-8 with TRBJ1-3, with a tentative D call TRBD1 (5 bases). The CDR3 is 14 residues long. Germline V gives CDR1 SGHVS, CDR2 FQNEAQ. V lost 6 bases, J lost 1 base, and 10 bases lay in between. The CDR3 loop reads CASRNQGSGNTIYF. DNA of the CDR3: TGTGCCAGCAGAAATCAGGGTTCTGGAAACACCATATATTTT.